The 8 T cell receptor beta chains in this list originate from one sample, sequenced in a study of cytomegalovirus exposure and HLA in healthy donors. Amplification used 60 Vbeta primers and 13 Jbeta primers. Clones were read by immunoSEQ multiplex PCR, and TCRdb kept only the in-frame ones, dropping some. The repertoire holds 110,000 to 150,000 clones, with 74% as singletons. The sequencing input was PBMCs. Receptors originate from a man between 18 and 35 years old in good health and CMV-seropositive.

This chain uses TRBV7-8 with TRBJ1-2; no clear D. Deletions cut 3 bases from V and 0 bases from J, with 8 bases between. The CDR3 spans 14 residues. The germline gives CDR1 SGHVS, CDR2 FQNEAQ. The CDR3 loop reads CASSFSSTNYGYTF. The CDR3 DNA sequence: TGTGCCAGCAGCTTTAGTTCCACTAACTATGGCTACACCTTC. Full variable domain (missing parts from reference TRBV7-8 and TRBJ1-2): GAGVSQSPRYKVAKRGQDVALRCDPISGHVSLFWYQQALGQGPEFLTYFQNEAQLDKSGLPSDRFFAERPEGSVSTLKIQRTQQEDSAVYLCASSFSSTNYGYTFGSGTRLTVV.

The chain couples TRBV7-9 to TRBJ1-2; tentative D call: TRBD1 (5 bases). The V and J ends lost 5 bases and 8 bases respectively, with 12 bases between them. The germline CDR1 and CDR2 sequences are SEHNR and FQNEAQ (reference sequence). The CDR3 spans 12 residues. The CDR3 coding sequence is TGTGCCAGCAGCGCTCAGGGTCCCGGCTACACCTTC. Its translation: CASSAQGPGYTF.

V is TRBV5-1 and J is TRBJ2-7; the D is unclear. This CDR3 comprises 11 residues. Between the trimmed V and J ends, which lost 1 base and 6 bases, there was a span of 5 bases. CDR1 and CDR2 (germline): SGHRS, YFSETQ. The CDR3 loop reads CASSLFGEQYF. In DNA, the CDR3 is TGCGCCAGCAGCTTGTTCGGCGAGCAGTACTTC.

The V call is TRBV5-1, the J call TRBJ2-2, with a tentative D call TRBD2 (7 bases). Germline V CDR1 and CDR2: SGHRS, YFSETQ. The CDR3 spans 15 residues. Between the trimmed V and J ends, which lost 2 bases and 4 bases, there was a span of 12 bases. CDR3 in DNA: TGCGCCAGCAGCTTTGGGGGGGGGCCCACCGGGGAGCTGTTTTTT. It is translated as CASSFGGGPTGELFF. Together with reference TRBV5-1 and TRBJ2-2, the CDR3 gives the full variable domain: KAGVTQTPRYLIKTRGQQVTLSCSPISGHRSVSWYQQTPGQGLQFLFEYFSETQRNKGNFPGRFSGRQFSNSRSEMNVSTLELGDSALYLCASSFGGGPTGELFFGEGSRLTVL.

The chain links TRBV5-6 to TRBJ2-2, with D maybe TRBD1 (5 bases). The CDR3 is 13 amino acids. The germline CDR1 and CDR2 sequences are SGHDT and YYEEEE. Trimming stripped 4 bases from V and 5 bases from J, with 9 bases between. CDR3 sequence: CASSRGGTGELFF. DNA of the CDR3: TGTGCCAGCAGCAGGGGTGGAACCGGGGAGCTGTTTTTT.

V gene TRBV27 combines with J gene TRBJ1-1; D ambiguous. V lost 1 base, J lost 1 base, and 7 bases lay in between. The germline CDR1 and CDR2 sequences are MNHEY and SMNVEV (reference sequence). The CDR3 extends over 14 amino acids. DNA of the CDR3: TGTGCCAGCAGTTTATGGCCAGGGAACACTGAAGCTTTCTTT. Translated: CASSLWPGNTEAFF.

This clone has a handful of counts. Written as DNA, the CDR3 is TGCGCCAGCAGCCAAGAGAGGGAAGCCTCTGGAAACACCATATATTTT. It specifies CASSQEREASGNTIYF. This rearrangement joins TRBV4-1 to TRBJ1-3; D gene ambiguous. The germline V and J ends were trimmed by 0 bases and 0 bases, with 9 bases remaining between them. Germline lookup yields CDR1 MGHRA and CDR2 YSYEKL. CDR3 length: 16 residues.

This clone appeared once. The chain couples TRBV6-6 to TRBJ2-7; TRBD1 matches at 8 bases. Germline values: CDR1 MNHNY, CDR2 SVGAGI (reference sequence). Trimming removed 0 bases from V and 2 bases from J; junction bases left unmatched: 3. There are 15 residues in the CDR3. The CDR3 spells CASSYSDRDPYEQYF. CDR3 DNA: TGTGCCAGCAGTTACTCGGACAGGGATCCCTACGAGCAGTACTTC.